The 4 T cell receptor beta chains reported below all come from one sample, sequenced in a study of blood T cell repertoires in COVID-19. Produced via immunoSEQ multiplex PCR; TCRdb's table is partial and in-frame only. The repertoire consists of roughly 260,000 clones, with around 90% occurring once and the leading ten covering over 6%. What was sequenced was PBMCs or T cells enriched from blood (not recorded which). These TCRs come from a young woman with acute COVID-19.

The V call is TRBV30, the J call TRBJ1-1; TRBD1 is a possible D gene (6 bases). Deletions cut 4 bases from V and 4 bases from J, with 16 bases between. The CDR3 has 14 residues. Germline CDR1 and CDR2: GTSNPN and SVGIG (reference sequence). CDR3 amino acids: CAWKLQGPVTEAFF. The DNA of the CDR3 is TGTGCCTGGAAGTTGCAGGGGCCGGTCACTGAAGCTTTCTTT. The complete variable domain, with remaining parts taken from reference TRBV30 and TRBJ1-1, reads SQTIHQWPATLVQPVGSPLSLECTVEGTSNPNLYWYRQAAGRGLQLLFYSVGIGQISSEVPQNLSASRPQDRQFILSSKKLLLSDSGFYLCAWKLQGPVTEAFFGQGTRLTVV.

A few counts support this clone. Here the CDR3 DNA reads TGTGCCAGCAGCTCGGGACAGCTGACCTACGAGCAGTACTTC. Protein product: CASSSGQLTYEQYF. This chain links TRBV7-9 with TRBJ2-7; 7 bases are shared with TRBD1. The V gene's germline CDR1 is SEHNR and CDR2 FQNEAQ (reference sequence). CDR3 length: 14 residues. The V gene end was trimmed by 4 bases and the J gene end by 2 bases; junction bases not matched to a gene: 5.

V and J are TRBV12-3 or TRBV12-4 and TRBJ1-1; 7 positions match TRBD1. CDR3 size: 13 residues. V shed 6 bases and J 3 bases; nucleotides not matched to a gene: 4. The CDR3 is CASRRGGHTEAFF. The DNA for the CDR3 is TGTGCCAGCAGGAGAGGGGGCCACACTGAAGCTTTCTTT.

The chain employs TRBV5-4 and TRBJ1-1; 9 nucleotides align to TRBD1. The CDR3 totals 15 residues. Per the germline V gene, CDR1 is SGHNT and CDR2 is YYREEE (reference sequence). Trimming removed 4 bases from V and 4 bases from J; junction bases left unmatched: 8. The CDR3, as DNA: TGTGCCAGCAGCGGAACCGGGACAGGGAGCACTGAAGCTTTCTTT. Translation gives CASSGTGTGSTEAFF.